Following are 20 T cell receptor beta chains from one sample sequenced in a study of blood T cells in healthy people across ages. Through a sample-barcoded 5' primer and a J-beta primer mix, a second PCR was run for about 7 to 12 cycles. Each CDR3 protein gets one entry after TCRdb re-called the 5' RACE reads with MiXCR. Of approximately 770,000 distinct CDR3 sequences in the sample, about three fifths are singletons; the top ten hold roughly 20%. Input material: blood. The receptors stem from a man aged 30 to 45 in good health.

The genes are TRBV3-1 and TRBJ2-1; D unclear. Germline V CDR1 and CDR2: LGHDT, YNNKEL (reference sequence). This CDR3 is 12 amino acids long. Trimming cost V 1 base and J 15 bases, with 13 bases left between them. CDR3 loop: CASSQAGYGRFF. The CDR3 coding sequence is TGTGCCAGCAGCCAAGCCGGCTACGGGCGGTTCTTC.

The V gene is TRBV6-4, the J gene TRBJ2-1, with 8 positions matching TRBD2. Germline V lookup: CDR1 MRHNA, CDR2 SNTAGT. The length of the CDR3 is 13 residues. The ends lost 5 bases at V and 6 bases at J; junction bases unmatched: 3. The CDR3 loop is CASSPGTSNEQFF. The CDR3 nucleotides read TGTGCCAGCAGTCCCGGGACTAGCAATGAGCAGTTCTTC.

This clonotype was seen a few times. This chain connects TRBV5-1 to TRBJ2-3, with D possibly matching TRBD1 (6 bases). The CDR3 sequence is 16 residues long. V lost 4 bases to trimming and J lost 4 bases, with 19 bases between them. Germline CDR1 SGHRS, CDR2 YFSETQ. The CDR3 DNA follows: TGCGCCAGCAGCAGACGTGGCAGGGGTGACGCAGATACGCAGTATTTT. Translated, it gives CASSRRGRGDADTQYF.

This chain uses TRBV9 with TRBJ2-4; TRBD2 matches 7 bases. Germline CDR1 and CDR2: SGDLS and YYNGEE. Germline trimming cut 0 bases from V and 13 bases from J; bases unmatched to any gene: 10. The CDR3 runs to 14 residues. CDR3 DNA: TGTGCCAGCAGCGTAGGGGGCGGGAGAGGCTTGCAGTACTTC. It is translated as CASSVGGGRGLQYF. The whole variable domain, remainder taken from reference TRBV9 and TRBJ2-4, is DSGVTQTPKHLITATGQRVTLRCSPRSGDLSVYWYQQSLDQGLQFLIQYYNGEERAKGNILERFSAQQFPDLHSELNLSSLELGDSALYFCASSVGGGRGLQYFGAGTRLSVL.

The chain uses TRBV9 and TRBJ2-1; D is unresolved. V shed 0 bases and J shed 0 bases, with 7 bases lying between them. The CDR3 consists of 15 residues. Germline V gives CDR1 SGDLS, CDR2 YYNGEE. CDR3 region: CASSVGFFSYNEQFF. The CDR3 DNA reads TGTGCCAGCAGCGTAGGTTTCTTCTCCTACAATGAGCAGTTCTTC.

This clonotype was recorded only once. This chain connects TRBV6-5 to TRBJ1-2; a possible D gene is TRBD1 (5 bases). This CDR3 is 13 amino acids long. Germline CDR1 and CDR2: MNHEY and SVGAGI. Trimming shortened V by 6 bases and J by 5 bases, and 13 bases separated the two germline ends. The chain's CDR3 is CASSRGHLYGYTF. Written as DNA, the CDR3 is TGTGCCAGCAGCCGCGGACACCTATATGGCTACACCTTC.

This clonotype showed up just once. The chain couples TRBV10-3 to TRBJ2-1; 10 bases are a match to TRBD2. The CDR3 runs to 14 residues. Germline CDR1 is ENHRY and CDR2 is SYGVKD. With 10 bases clipped from V and 6 bases from J, the junction kept 9 bases outside the gene matches. For the CDR3, the DNA is TGTGCCACGGGAGATAGCGGGGGGCTCAATGAGCAGTTCTTC. This encodes CATGDSGGLNEQFF.

This clonotype occurred a few times. The chain combines TRBV20-1 with TRBJ2-3; a possible D gene is TRBD2 (6 bases). Germline V CDR1 and CDR2: DFQATT, SNEGSKA (reference sequence). The CDR3 consists of 12 residues. Trimming removed 7 bases from V and 4 bases from J, with 12 bases in between. The CDR3 nucleotides read TGCAGTGTAGACGGGAGCGCAGATACGCAGTATTTT. It codes for CSVDGSADTQYF.

Comment on this clonotype: With a much larger clone just one base away, this may be a read error. The chain recombines TRBV7-9 with TRBJ2-3; the D gene is possibly TRBD2 (6 bases). CDR3 size: 17 residues. The germline V and J ends were trimmed by 5 bases and 2 bases, with 20 bases remaining between them. Germline V gives CDR1 SEHNR, CDR2 FQNEAQ (reference sequence). This chain's CDR3 is CASSGSGARDTTDTQYF. For the CDR3, the DNA is TGTGCCAGCAGCGGATCCGGCGCGCGGGATACCACAGATACGCAGTATTTT.

This clonotype was counted once. V gene TRBV4-1 combines with J gene TRBJ1-6; a weak D match, TRBD1 (6 bases). The CDR3 covers 15 residues. Between the trimmed V and J ends, which lost 3 bases and 6 bases, there was a span of 12 bases. Germline V gene sequence: CDR1 MGHRA, CDR2 YSYEKL. The DNA for the CDR3 is TGCGCCAGCAGCCACCCGAGGGGGACTAATTCACCCCTCCACTTT. Encoded protein: CASSHPRGTNSPLHF.

V usage is TRBV7-9 and J usage is TRBJ1-2; tentatively, D is TRBD1 (6 bases). Trimming cost V 2 bases and J 0 bases, with 16 bases left between them. The CDR3 extends over 17 amino acids. CDR1 and CDR2 (germline): SEHNR, FQNEAQ (reference sequence). This CDR3 reads CASSLRGAGLANYGYTF. CDR3 nucleotide sequence: TGTGCCAGCAGCTTACGGGGGGCGGGGTTAGCTAACTATGGCTACACCTTC.

Note on this clonotype: Mismatch with germline at one junction end may stem from a read error. This chain links TRBV6-5 with TRBJ2-3, with a tentative D call TRBD1 (6 bases). The V gene's germline CDR1 is MNHEY and CDR2 SVGAGI. CDR3 size: 16 residues. The CDR3 nucleotides are TGTGCCAACAGTTACTCGTGGCAGGGGTCCACAGATACGCAGTATTTT. This gives the protein CANSYSWQGSTDTQYF.

The rearrangement joins TRBV4-1 to TRBJ2-5, with D unclear. The V gene lost 0 bases and the J gene lost 8 bases, with 10 bases spanning the gap. Germline values: CDR1 MGHRA, CDR2 YSYEKL. This CDR3 region has 13 residues. CDR3 loop: CASSQDAGITQYF. CDR3 DNA sequence: TGCGCCAGCAGCCAAGACGCCGGAATAACCCAGTACTTC.

This sequence joins TRBV7-2 and TRBJ1-6; D may be TRBD1 (6 bases). Germline V gene data show CDR1 as SGHTA and CDR2 as FQGNSA. V was cut by 0 bases and J by 6 bases, with 9 bases left in between. The CDR3 loop spans 15 amino acids. The DNA of the CDR3 is TGTGCCAGCAGCTTAGCCGGACAGATTAATTCACCCCTCCACTTT. It is translated as CASSLAGQINSPLHF.

As to this clonotype: A much larger clonotype is one base distant, so this may be a read error. The chain joins TRBV20-1 to TRBJ2-7; 7 nucleotides align to TRBD2. CDR3 size: 13 residues. Germline values: CDR1 DFQATT, CDR2 SNEGSKA (reference sequence). With V trimmed by 5 bases and J by 9 bases, 13 bases remained unmatched. This CDR3 reads CSACSGLSNGQYF. In DNA, the CDR3 is TGCAGTGCTTGTAGCGGGTTAAGCAACGGGCAGTACTTC.

This clonotype was seen more than once but under ten times. CDR3 in DNA: TGTGCCAGCAGCTTAGGGGGGCCAGAGGCAGATACGCAGTATTTT. Translated, it gives CASSLGGPEADTQYF. The chain is built from TRBV7-2 and TRBJ2-3; D perhaps matches TRBD1 (6 bases). This CDR3 comprises 15 residues. V lost 1 base and J 4 bases, leaving 12 bases between the germline ends. Germline-derived CDR1 and CDR2 are SGHTA and FQGNSA.

CDR3 DNA sequence: TGTGCCACTAAGGGCCCGATGTTCTACGAGCAGTACTTC. This codes for CATKGPMFYEQYF. The rearrangement joins TRBV19 to TRBJ2-4; D remains ambiguous. The J call may be faulty, since TRBJ2-7 better matches the DNA end. The germline V gene has CDR1 LNHDA and CDR2 SQIVND (reference sequence). The CDR3 length is 13 residues.

Concerning this clonotype: One end of the junction fails to match germline, which may point to a read error. The chain employs TRBV5-5 and TRBJ2-3; D uncertain. Germline V gene lookup returns CDR1 SGHKS and CDR2 YYEKEE (reference sequence). This CDR3 region has 12 residues. The CDR3 DNA sequence: TGCGCCAGCAGCTTGGAAAGGGATACGCGGTATTTT. Translated: CASSLERDTRYF. The full variable domain, completed using reference TRBV5-5 and TRBJ2-3, is DAGVTQSPTHLIKTRGQQVTLRCSPISGHKSVSWYQQVLGQGPQFIFQYYEKEERGRGNFPDRFSARQFPNYSSELNVNALLLGDSALYLCASSLERDTRYFGPGTRLTVL.

The rearrangement joins TRBV6-5 to TRBJ2-7, with TRBD1 as a possible D gene (6 bases). V lost 2 bases and J 6 bases, leaving 11 bases between the germline ends. The CDR3 consists of 13 residues. The germline CDR1 and CDR2 sequences are MNHEY and SVGAGI. The CDR3: CASSYGAGVEQYF. The CDR3, as DNA: TGTGCCAGCAGTTACGGGGCAGGGGTCGAGCAGTACTTC.

V is TRBV7-9 and J is TRBJ2-7; 9 nucleotides agree with TRBD2. The trim removed 4 bases at V and 9 bases at J, leaving 7 bases unmatched. The CDR3 sequence is 13 residues long. Per the germline V gene, CDR1 is SEHNR and CDR2 is FQNEAQ (reference sequence). This CDR3 reads CASSSDSGSVQYF. The CDR3 DNA reads TGTGCCAGCAGCTCAGATAGCGGGAGCGTGCAGTACTTC. The full variable domain, in which reference TRBV7-9 and TRBJ2-7 provide the parts outside the CDR3, is DTGVSQNPRHKITKRGQNVTFRCDPISEHNRLYWYRQTLGQGPEFLTYFQNEAQLEKSRLLSDRFSAERPKGSFSTLEIQRTEQGDSAMYLCASSSDSGSVQYFGPGTRLTVT.